The following is a TCR beta chain sequence with its context. The antigen is unknown. These data originate in a study of T cell responses to AZD1222 COVID-19 vaccine. Study-wide results and limits: Donors were largely white British and mainly female; clonal diversity was possibly underestimated.

This CDR3 is built from 13 residues. Germline V gives CDR1 SGHDT, CDR2 YYEEEE. V was pared by 0 bases and J by 7 bases, with 8 bases between. Clones were sequenced by immunoSEQ multiplex PCR, and TCRdb holds only the in-frame ones, with some missing. The table records around 100,000 clones, around 87% of them present only once. J is TRBJ1-5 and V is TRBV5-6; D call uncertain. Material: peripheral blood, obtained on day 0 of AZD1222 vaccination. This TCR came from an adult in good health. In DNA, the CDR3 is TGTGCCAGCAGCTTGGGGGCGCGGCAGCCCCAGCATTTT. Its protein product is CASSLGARQPQHF.